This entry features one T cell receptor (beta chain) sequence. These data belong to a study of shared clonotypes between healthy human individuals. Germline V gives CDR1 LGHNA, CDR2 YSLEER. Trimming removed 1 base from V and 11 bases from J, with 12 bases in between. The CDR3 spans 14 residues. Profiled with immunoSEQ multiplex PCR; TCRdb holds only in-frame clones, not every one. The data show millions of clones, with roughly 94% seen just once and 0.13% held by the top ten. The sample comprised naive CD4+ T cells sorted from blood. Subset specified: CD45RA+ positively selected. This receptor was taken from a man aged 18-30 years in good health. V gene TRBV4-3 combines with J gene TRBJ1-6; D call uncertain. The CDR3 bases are TGCGCCAGCAGCCAAGGTCTTGCGGTACCACCCCTCCACTTT. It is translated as CASSQGLAVPPLHF.